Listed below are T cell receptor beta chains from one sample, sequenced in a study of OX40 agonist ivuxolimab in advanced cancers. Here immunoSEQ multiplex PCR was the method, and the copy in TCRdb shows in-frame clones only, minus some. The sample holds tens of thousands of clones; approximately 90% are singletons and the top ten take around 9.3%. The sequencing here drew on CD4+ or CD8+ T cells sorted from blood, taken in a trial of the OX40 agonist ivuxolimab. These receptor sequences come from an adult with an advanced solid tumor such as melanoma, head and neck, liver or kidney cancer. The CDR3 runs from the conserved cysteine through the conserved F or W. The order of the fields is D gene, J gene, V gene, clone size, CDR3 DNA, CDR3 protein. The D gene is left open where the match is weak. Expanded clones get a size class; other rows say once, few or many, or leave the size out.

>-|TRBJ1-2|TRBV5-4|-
TGTGCCAGCAGCTTGGGTGTGGGCGAGGATGGCTACACCTTC
CASSLGVGEDGYTF
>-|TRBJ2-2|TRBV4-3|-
TGCGCCAGCAGCCAAGATGGCGGTAACACCGGGGAGCTGTTTTTT
CASSQDGGNTGELFF
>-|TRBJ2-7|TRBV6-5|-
TGTGCCAGCAGTTACCCCTGGAGGGTTATCTACGAGCAGTACTTC
CASSYPWRVIYEQYF
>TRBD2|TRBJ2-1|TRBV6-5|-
TGTGCCAGCAGTTACTTCGGGGGGGGCAATGAGCAGTTCTTC
CASSYFGGGNEQFF
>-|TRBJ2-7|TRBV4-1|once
TGCGCCAGCAGCCAAGACGGAGGGCCCTACGAGCAGTACTTC
CASSQDGGPYEQYF
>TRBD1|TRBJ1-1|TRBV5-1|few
TGCGCCAGCAGCTTGTCGGGACAGGGGCTAGCTGAAGCTTTCTTT
CASSLSGQGLAEAFF
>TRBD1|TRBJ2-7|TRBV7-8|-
TGTGCCAGCAGCCCCCCAATCAGGACAGGGGGTGGGTTCGAGCAGTACTTC
CASSPPIRTGGGFEQYF
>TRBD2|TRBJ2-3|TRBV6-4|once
TGTGCCAGCAGTGACTCGAACGTTGCTAGCGGGGGCCCGAGCACAGATACGCAGTATTTT
CASSDSNVASGGPSTDTQYF
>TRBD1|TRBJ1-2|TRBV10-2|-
TGCGCCAGCAGTGAGTTCGGACAGGGCCCATATGGCTACACCTTC
CASSEFGQGPYGYTF
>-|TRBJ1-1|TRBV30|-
TGTGCCTGGAGTGGTACAGCGGGGCTCAGGACTGAAGCTTTCTTT
CAWSGTAGLRTEAFF
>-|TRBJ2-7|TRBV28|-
TGTGCCAGTCGGACGTCATCCTCCTACGAGCAGTACTTC
CASRTSSSYEQYF
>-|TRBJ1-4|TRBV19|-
TGTGCCAGTAGTATAGCCGGGAGCACCTCCTATGAAAAACTGTTTTTT
CASSIAGSTSYEKLFF
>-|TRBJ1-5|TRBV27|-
TGTGCCAGCAGTTTGGGGGGGGCAAATCAGCCCCAGCATTTT
CASSLGGANQPQHF
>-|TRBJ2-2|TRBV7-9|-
TGTGCCAGCACCCGCCGAGGGGTAGTCACCGGGGAGCTGTTTTTT
CASTRRGVVTGELFF
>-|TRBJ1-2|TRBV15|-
TGTGCCACCAGCAGAGTGATGCAGGGCGCAGGCTACACCTTC
CATSRVMQGAGYTF
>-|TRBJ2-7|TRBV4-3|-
TGCGCCAGCAGCCAAGATCGGGGGGCCACCTACGAGCAGTACTTC
CASSQDRGATYEQYF
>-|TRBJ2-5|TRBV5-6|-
TGTGCCAGCAGCGACCAGGGATGGGCAGGTCAAGAGACCCAGTACTTC
CASSDQGWAGQETQYF
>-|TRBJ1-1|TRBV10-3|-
TGTGCCATCAGTACACCAGGGAGCACTGAAGCTTTCTTT
CAISTPGSTEAFF
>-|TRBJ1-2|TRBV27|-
TGTGCCAGCAGTTCCGAGGGAGGGCGCCGTAACTATGGCTACACCTTC
CASSSEGGRRNYGYTF
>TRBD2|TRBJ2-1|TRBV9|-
TGTGCCAGCAGCGCGGGACTAGCCTACAATGAGCAGTTCTTC
CASSAGLAYNEQFF
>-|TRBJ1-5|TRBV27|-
TGTGCCAGCAGTTTATACAGTAGCAATCAGCCCCAGCATTTT
CASSLYSSNQPQHF
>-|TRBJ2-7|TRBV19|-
TGTGCCAGTAGTATGGGGCTAGGCGAGCAGTACTTC
CASSMGLGEQYF
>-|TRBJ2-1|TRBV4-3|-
TGCGCCAGCAGCCAAGATTGGAGGCCCTCCTACAATGAGCAGTTCTTC
CASSQDWRPSYNEQFF
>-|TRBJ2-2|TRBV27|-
TGTGCCAGCAGTTTTACGGGAGCCGGGGAGCTGTTTTTT
CASSFTGAGELFF
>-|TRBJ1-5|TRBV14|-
TGTGCCAGCAGTCCTAGGGACCCAGGCCAAAAGTCGAATAATCAGCCCCAGCATTTT
CASSPRDPGQKSNNQPQHF
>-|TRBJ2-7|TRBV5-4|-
TGTGCCAGCAGCTTCCGGACGGCCCCCTACGAGCAGTACTTC
CASSFRTAPYEQYF
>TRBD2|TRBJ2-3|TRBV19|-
TGTGCCAGTAGTACGACTAGCGGGGTGGCAGATACGCAGTATTTT
CASSTTSGVADTQYF
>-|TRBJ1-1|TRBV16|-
TGTGCCAGCAGCCACAATCCAGACGGATACACTGAAGCTTTCTTT
CASSHNPDGYTEAFF
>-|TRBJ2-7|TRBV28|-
TGTGCCAGCAGTTCGAACTACGAGCAGTACTTC
CASSSNYEQYF
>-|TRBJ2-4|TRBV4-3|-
TGCGCCAGCAGCCCGACCGGGGACGCCAAAAACATTCAGTACTTC
CASSPTGDAKNIQYF
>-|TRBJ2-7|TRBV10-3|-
TGTGCCATCAGTGATGAGGCGAATCTCGACTACGAGCAGTACTTC
CAISDEANLDYEQYF
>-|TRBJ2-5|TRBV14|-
TGTGCCAGCAGCCGCCCAGGGGGGACTGAGACCCAGTACTTC
CASSRPGGTETQYF
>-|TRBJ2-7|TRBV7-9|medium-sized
TGTGCCAGCAGCTACTCCGCGACGGGGAACGAGCAGTACTTC
CASSYSATGNEQYF
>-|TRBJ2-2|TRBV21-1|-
TGTGCCAGCGGGACAGGGTACACCGGGGAGCTGTTTTTT
CASGTGYTGELFF
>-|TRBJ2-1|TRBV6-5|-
TGTGCCAGCAGTTACTCAAGAGGGAGCTCCTACAATGAGCAGTTCTTC
CASSYSRGSSYNEQFF
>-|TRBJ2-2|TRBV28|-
TGTGCCAGCAGCTTTAGGGGCATGGCGGGGTTGAACACCGGGGAGCTGTTTTTT
CASSFRGMAGLNTGELFF
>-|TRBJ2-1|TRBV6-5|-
TGTGCCAGCAGTTATACAGGGCCCGGTAACAATGAGCAGTTCTTC
CASSYTGPGNNEQFF
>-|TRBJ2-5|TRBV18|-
TGTGCCAGCTCACAACTGGACAGACAAGAGACCCAGTACTTC
CASSQLDRQETQYF
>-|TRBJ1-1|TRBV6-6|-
TGTGCCAGCAGTCCCATTAACACTGAAGCTTTCTTT
CASSPINTEAFF
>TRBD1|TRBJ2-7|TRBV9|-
TGTGCCAGCAGCCTGAGGACAGGCTACGAGCAGTACTTC
CASSLRTGYEQYF
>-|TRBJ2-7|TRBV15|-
TGTGCCACCAGCAGAGAAGAAGGTTACTACGAGCAGTACTTC
CATSREEGYYEQYF
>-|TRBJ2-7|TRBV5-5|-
TGTGCCAGCAGCGTGGACAGAGATTGGTTGGACGAGCAGTACTTC
CASSVDRDWLDEQYF
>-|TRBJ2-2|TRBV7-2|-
TGTGCCAGCAGCTTTACCACCGGGGAGCTGTTTTTT
CASSFTTGELFF
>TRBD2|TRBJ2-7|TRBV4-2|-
TGTGCCAGCAGCTCGGCGGGAGAATTTTACGAGCAGTACTTC
CASSSAGEFYEQYF
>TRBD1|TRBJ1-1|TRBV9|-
TGTGCCAGCAGCGTCACGGACAGGGGCTATGAAGCTTTCTTT
CASSVTDRGYEAFF
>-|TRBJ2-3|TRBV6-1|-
TGTGCCAGCAGTGAATTCTTAGCGAGCACAGATACGCAGTATTTT
CASSEFLASTDTQYF
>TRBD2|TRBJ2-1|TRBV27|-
TGTGCCAGCAGCAATTGGACTAGCGGGATCTCCTACAATGAGCAGTTCTTC
CASSNWTSGISYNEQFF
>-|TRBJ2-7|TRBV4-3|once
TGCGCCAGCAGCCAAGACGGGCGGAGGGACGAGCAGTACTTC
CASSQDGRRDEQYF
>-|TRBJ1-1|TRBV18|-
TGTGCCAGCTCCCTAGGACCTCATGAAGCTTTCTTT
CASSLGPHEAFF
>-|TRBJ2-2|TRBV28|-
TGTGCCAGCAGTTCCAGGAACACCGGGGAGCTGTTTTTT
CASSSRNTGELFF
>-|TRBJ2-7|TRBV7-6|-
TGTGCCAGCAGCTTAAGGGGGTACGAGCAGTACTTC
CASSLRGYEQYF
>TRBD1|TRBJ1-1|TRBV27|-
TGTGCCAGCAGTCCCCGGACAGGGGGGAACACTGAAGCTTTCTTT
CASSPRTGGNTEAFF